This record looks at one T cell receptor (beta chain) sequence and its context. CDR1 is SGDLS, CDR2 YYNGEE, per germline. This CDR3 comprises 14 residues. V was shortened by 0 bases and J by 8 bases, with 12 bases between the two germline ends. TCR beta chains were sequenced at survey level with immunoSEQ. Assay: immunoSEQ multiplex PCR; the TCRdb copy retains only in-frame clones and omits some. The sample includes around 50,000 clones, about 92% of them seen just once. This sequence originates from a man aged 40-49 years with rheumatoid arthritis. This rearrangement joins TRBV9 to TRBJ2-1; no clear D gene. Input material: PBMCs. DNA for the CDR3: TGTGCCAGCAGCGTAGGGGGTTGGGCGGATGAGCAGTTCTTC. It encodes CASSVGGWADEQFF.